These 28 T cell receptor beta chains originate from one sample sequenced in a study of sequential checkpoint blockade in melanoma. Clones were read by immunoSEQ multiplex PCR, and TCRdb kept only the in-frame ones, dropping some. The sample holds some 31,000 clones; less than 90% are singletons and the top ten take approximately 23%. Treatment indicated: randomized to nivolumab then ipilimumab (arm A) or the reverse (arm B). The input for sequencing was CD8+ T cells sorted from blood (inferred from file names), taken from a patient given nivolumab and ipilimumab in sequence. These receptors all stem from a human donor with melanoma.

The chain combines TRBV6-9 with TRBJ1-2, with TRBD1 matching over 8 bases. V trimming: 6 bases; J trimming: 5 bases; junction bases outside the gene matches: 20. Looked up from germline, CDR1 is MNHGY and CDR2 is SVAAGI. The CDR3 extends over 18 amino acids. CDR3 sequence reads: CASSLGQGLSSLTYGYTF. The CDR3 nucleotides are TGTGCCAGCAGCCTAGGACAGGGCCTAAGTAGCCTTACATATGGCTACACCTTC.

The gene calls are TRBV9 and TRBJ2-7, with 7 bases that match TRBD2. With V trimmed by 3 bases and J by 3 bases, 9 bases remained unmatched. The length of the CDR3 is 15 residues. The V gene's germline CDR1 is SGDLS and CDR2 YYNGEE. CDR3 sequence reads: CASSEGLAAGYEQYF. The CDR3 nucleotides are TGTGCCAGCAGCGAAGGGCTAGCGGCCGGCTACGAGCAGTACTTC.

The sample holds one count of this clone. This chain uses TRBV4-3 with TRBJ1-2, with no clear D. The germline V and J ends were trimmed by 0 bases and 7 bases, with 12 bases remaining between them. Germline V lookup: CDR1 LGHNA, CDR2 YSLEER. This CDR3 spans 14 amino acids. The CDR3 spells CASSQDQWQFGYTF. The CDR3 DNA reads TGCGCCAGCAGCCAAGATCAATGGCAGTTTGGCTACACCTTC.

The chain couples TRBV5-6 to TRBJ1-1; 12 nucleotides agree with TRBD1. J lost 1 base, V lost 4 bases, and 5 bases had no gene match. The CDR3 is 16 residues long. Germline CDR1 and CDR2: SGHDT and YYEEEE. The CDR3 DNA follows: TGTGCCAGCAGCCTGCGGGACAGGGGGCCGAACACTGAAGCTTTCTTT. Its translation: CASSLRDRGPNTEAFF.

The rearrangement joins TRBV19 to TRBJ2-1; 7 nucleotides align to TRBD1. V dropped 1 base and J dropped 4; count of bases not matched to a gene: 7. In germline, CDR1 is LNHDA, CDR2 SQIVND (reference sequence). The CDR3 has 16 amino acids. The CDR3 DNA reads TGTGCCAGTAGTATAGCCCGGGACAGCTATTACAATGAGCAGTTCTTC. It encodes CASSIARDSYYNEQFF. The full variable domain, completed using reference TRBV19 and TRBJ2-1, is DGGITQSPKYLFRKEGQNVTLSCEQNLNHDAMYWYRQDPGQGLRLIYYSQIVNDFQKGDIAEGYSVSREKKESFPLTVTSAQKNPTAFYLCASSIARDSYYNEQFFGPGTRLTVL.

The chain couples TRBV30 to TRBJ2-2, with D possibly being TRBD2 (5 bases). The CDR3 length is 15 residues. Per germline, CDR1 GTSNPN and CDR2 SVGIG (reference sequence). V gave up 2 bases and J gave up 0 bases, with 10 bases separating them. CDR3 sequence reads: CAWSSWTSNTGELFF. In DNA, the CDR3 is TGTGCCTGGAGTAGCTGGACTTCGAACACCGGGGAGCTGTTTTTT.

The gene calls are TRBV27 and TRBJ1-1; possibly TRBD1 for D (5 bases). Germline assignment: CDR1 MNHEY and CDR2 SMNVEV (reference sequence). Trimming shortened V by 7 bases and J by 4 bases, and 16 bases separated the two germline ends. The CDR3 sequence is 14 residues long. CDR3: CASNYLQGGTEAFF. CDR3 bases: TGTGCCAGCAATTACCTCCAGGGTGGCACTGAAGCTTTCTTT.

The chain joins TRBV9 to TRBJ1-1, with D perhaps TRBD1 (6 bases). With 6 bases removed from V and 3 bases from J, the gap between germline ends came to 12 bases. This CDR3 spans 13 amino acids. Per the germline V gene, CDR1 is SGDLS and CDR2 is YYNGEE. The CDR3 nucleotides read TGTGCCAGCAACCAGGGGTCGGACACTGAAGCTTTCTTT. Amino acid sequence: CASNQGSDTEAFF.

The V and J genes are TRBV7-6 and TRBJ2-5; tentative D call: TRBD1 (6 bases). The J call may be incorrect, as the DNA end agrees better with TRBJ2-7. CDR3 length equals 15 residues. Looked up from germline, CDR1 is SGHVS and CDR2 is FNYEAQ. DNA of the CDR3: TGTGCCAGCAGCCCACGAACCGGGACAACCTACGAGCAGTACTTC. Protein: CASSPRTGTTYEQYF.

A word on this clone: Germline is not matched at one junction end, which may reflect a read error. The V and J genes are TRBV5-4 and TRBJ2-7; 7 bases align to TRBD2. The germline gives CDR1 SGHNT, CDR2 YYREEE (reference sequence). The CDR3 is 14 amino acids. In DNA, the CDR3 is TGCGCCAGCAGCTTAGCGGGCCTCGGCTACGAGCAGTACTTC. It codes for CASSLAGLGYEQYF.

The gene calls are TRBV4-1 and TRBJ1-1; unclear D gene. CDR3 size: 14 residues. V was pared by 0 bases and J by 3 bases, with 8 bases between. Germline lookup yields CDR1 MGHRA and CDR2 YSYEKL. The CDR3 DNA reads TGCGCCAGCAGCCAAGATTTCGAGTACACTGAAGCTTTCTTT. The encoded protein is CASSQDFEYTEAFF.

The chain joins TRBV5-6 to TRBJ2-1; D gene unclear. The germline CDR1 and CDR2 sequences are SGHDT and YYEEEE. The CDR3 totals 14 residues. V was clipped by 0 bases and J by 3 bases, with 7 bases between them. CDR3 in DNA: TGTGCCAGCAGCTTGGGGGCCGACTACAATGAGCAGTTCTTC. This codes for CASSLGADYNEQFF.

The chain couples TRBV5-4 to TRBJ2-1, with 15 bases aligning to TRBD2. V gave up 4 bases and J gave up 9 bases; unmatched junction bases: 5. Germline V gene data show CDR1 as SGHNT and CDR2 as YYREEE (reference sequence). The CDR3 has 15 residues. The CDR3 DNA reads TGTGCCAGCAGCGTGGGACTAGCGGGGGGACCTGAGCAGTTCTTC. Protein: CASSVGLAGGPEQFF.

This clone was recorded once. The gene calls are TRBV27 and TRBJ2-1, with a weak D call TRBD1 (6 bases). Trimming shortened V by 4 bases and J by 5 bases, and 15 bases separated the two germline ends. The CDR3 is 15 residues long. Germline CDR1 is MNHEY and CDR2 is SMNVEV (reference sequence). DNA for the CDR3: TGTGCCAGCAGTTCAACAGGGTTCCAGGACAATGAGCAGTTCTTC. This encodes CASSSTGFQDNEQFF.

The chain combines TRBV6-5 with TRBJ2-5, with D possibly being TRBD2 (6 bases). V shed 2 bases and J shed 5 bases, with 6 bases lying between them. Germline lookup yields CDR1 MNHEY and CDR2 SVGAGI. There are 12 residues in the CDR3. The CDR3 protein is CASSYGGETQYF. The CDR3 DNA sequence: TGTGCCAGCAGTTACGGGGGGGAGACCCAGTACTTC.

The V gene is TRBV27, the J gene TRBJ1-2; a weak D match, TRBD1 (5 bases). Germline lookup yields CDR1 MNHEY and CDR2 SMNVEV (reference sequence). Trimming took 0 bases from V and 8 from J, leaving 13 bases between them. The CDR3 length is 14 residues. This CDR3 is CASSLSVRAKGYTF. In DNA, the CDR3 is TGTGCCAGCAGTTTATCTGTCAGGGCTAAAGGCTACACCTTC.

The CDR3 coding sequence is TGTGCCAGCAGCTTGGGGAGAGGCGAGCAGTACTTC. Amino acids: CASSLGRGEQYF. J is TRBJ2-7 and V is TRBV5-6; D unclear. The CDR3 runs to 12 residues. CDR1 and CDR2 from the germline V gene are SGHDT and YYEEEE. Trimming left V 0 bases short and J 6 bases short, with 7 bases between.

The J gene is TRBJ1-5, the V gene TRBV27; TRBD1 agrees at 8 bases. CDR3 length: 15 residues. Germline CDR1 is MNHEY and CDR2 is SMNVEV (reference sequence). V was pared by 5 bases and J by 0 bases, with 3 bases of the junction left unmatched. This CDR3 is CASSTGQGSNQPQHF. DNA of the CDR3: TGTGCCAGCAGTACCGGACAGGGTAGCAATCAGCCCCAGCATTTT.

The genes are TRBV2 and TRBJ2-7, with 10 bases aligning to TRBD1. The trim removed 4 bases at V and 2 bases at J, leaving 11 bases unmatched. The CDR3 loop spans 17 amino acids. Per the germline V gene, CDR1 is SNHLY and CDR2 is FYNNEI. This chain's CDR3 is CASSVRLGQGYTYEQYF. The CDR3 nucleotides read TGTGCCAGCAGTGTTCGGTTGGGACAGGGGTATACCTACGAGCAGTACTTC.

A note on this clone: This CDR3 is missing its conserved last phenylalanine or tryptophan, likely due to a read error. This chain links TRBV7-8 with TRBJ2-7; D possibly corresponds to TRBD2 (5 bases). Germline loops: CDR1 SGHVS, CDR2 FQNEAQ. The CDR3 covers 13 residues. The CDR3 region has the DNA TGTTCCAGCAGCTTAGGACTGGCCTACGAGCAGTACTAC. Its translation is CSSSLGLAYEQYY.

The chain joins TRBV15 to TRBJ2-7, with a tentative D call TRBD1 (5 bases). V gave up 4 bases and J gave up 2 bases, with 12 bases separating them. Per the germline V gene, CDR1 is LNHNV and CDR2 is YYDKDF (reference sequence). The length of the CDR3 is 14 residues. The CDR3 region is CATSILQGTYEQYF. As DNA, the CDR3 is TGTGCCACCAGCATTCTCCAGGGAACCTACGAGCAGTACTTC.

The rearrangement uses TRBV7-2 and TRBJ2-6; no clear D. The V gene lost 6 bases and the J gene lost 2 bases, with 8 bases spanning the gap. CDR3 length: 14 residues. The V gene's germline CDR1 is SGHTA and CDR2 FQGNSA. CDR3 in amino acids: CASRLVTGANVLTF. In DNA form, the CDR3 reads TGTGCCAGCAGACTCGTAACTGGGGCCAACGTCCTGACTTTC.

In this sample, this clone turned up once. This rearrangement joins TRBV7-9 to TRBJ2-7, with a weak D call TRBD1 (6 bases). Germline V gives CDR1 SEHNR, CDR2 FQNEAQ (reference sequence). V was pared by 10 bases and J by 3 bases, with 16 bases between. There are 13 residues in the CDR3. The CDR3 bases are TGTGCCATCGGGCCACAGGGTTACTACGAGCAGTACTTC. Amino acid sequence: CAIGPQGYYEQYF.

J is TRBJ1-1 and V is TRBV7-9; D is unresolved. Germline CDR1 SEHNR, CDR2 FQNEAQ (reference sequence). V dropped 4 bases and J dropped 3 bases, with 15 bases sitting between them. CDR3 length equals 15 residues. The CDR3 loop reads CASSSPEGDHTEAFF. CDR3 nucleotides: TGTGCCAGCAGCTCACCGGAGGGTGATCACACTGAAGCTTTCTTT.

A single count supports this clone. The rearrangement links TRBV27 to TRBJ1-1; D is undetermined. V was clipped by 0 bases and J by 4 bases, with 12 bases between them. Germline V lookup: CDR1 MNHEY, CDR2 SMNVEV (reference sequence). This CDR3 is built from 15 residues. The CDR3 coding sequence is TGTGCCAGCAGTTTATCGCTAGGAGGCATCACTGAAGCTTTCTTT. This translates into CASSLSLGGITEAFF.

The CDR3 nucleotides are TGTGCCAGCGACGACAGGAGTTCCTACGAGCAGTACTTC. This encodes CASDDRSSYEQYF. This chain uses TRBV2 with TRBJ2-7; D is perhaps TRBD1 (6 bases). Trimming took off 8 bases at V and 1 base at J, with 12 bases between the two ends. Germline loops: CDR1 SNHLY, CDR2 FYNNEI. The CDR3 runs to 13 residues.

The J gene is TRBJ2-7, the V gene TRBV27; perhaps TRBD1 as D (6 bases). Germline V gene sequence: CDR1 MNHEY, CDR2 SMNVEV (reference sequence). The length of the CDR3 is 18 residues. The V end lost 4 bases, the J end lost 2 bases, and 24 bases lay between the germline ends. This CDR3 is CASSYAYLSGDKAYEQYF. The CDR3 region has the DNA TGTGCCAGCAGTTACGCCTACCTCTCAGGGGATAAGGCCTACGAGCAGTACTTC.

V and J are TRBV27 and TRBJ2-5; D call uncertain. Germline V gives CDR1 MNHEY, CDR2 SMNVEV (reference sequence). V shed 4 bases and J shed 2 bases, with 5 bases lying between them. The CDR3 has 12 residues. The CDR3 nucleotides read TGTGCCAGCAGTTGCGGACAAGAGACCCAGTACTTC. Protein: CASSCGQETQYF.